The 21 T cell receptor beta chains listed next were all sequenced from one sample in a study of cytomegalovirus exposure and HLA in healthy donors (TCRdb year 2017). Library creation used the immunoSEQ multiplex PCR assay. A mixture of 60 forward primers for TCR Vbeta segments and 13 reverse primers for TCR Jbeta segments was used in the multiplex PCR. TCRdb's version of the immuneACCESS table is confined to in-frame rearrangements and falls short of the full clone set. An unresolved V gene accounts for under half of the shortfall where checked; the remainder is of unknown origin. In all, the sample holds some 180,000 clones, and more than 75% of those were seen once. Jointly, the top ten make up 2.5% of the sample. Sequenced: PBMCs. These receptor sequences come from a woman in her twenties or thirties in good health and CMV-seropositive.

The count of this clone is one. J is TRBJ2-1 and V is TRBV28; tentatively, D is TRBD2 (5 bases). This CDR3 comprises 13 residues. V lost 6 bases and J lost 8, with 14 bases in between. The germline V gene has CDR1 MDHEN and CDR2 SYDVKM. The CDR3 loop is CASRKVGSDEQFF. CDR3 nucleotide sequence: TGTGCCAGCAGGAAAGTGGGGAGCGATGAGCAGTTCTTC. Full variable domain (missing parts from reference TRBV28 and TRBJ2-1): DVKVTQSSRYLVKRTGEKVFLECVQDMDHENMFWYRQDPGLGLRLIYFSYDVKMKEKGDIPEGYSVSREKKERFSLILESASTNQTSMYLCASRKVGSDEQFFGPGTRLTVL.

The CDR3 coding sequence is TGTGCCAGTAGTATCAATTGGTCAGGGGAGACCCAGTACTTC. Its translation is CASSINWSGETQYF. This rearrangement joins TRBV19 to TRBJ2-5, with a possible D match to TRBD1 (5 bases). CDR1 and CDR2 (germline): LNHDA, SQIVND (reference sequence). CDR3 size: 14 residues. Trimming stripped 3 bases from V and 5 bases from J, with 13 bases between.

The genes are TRBV9 and TRBJ2-1; 9 bases fit TRBD2. V lost 4 bases, J lost 0 bases, and 14 bases stayed unmatched. This CDR3 has 19 residues. The germline CDR1 and CDR2 sequences are SGDLS and YYNGEE. CDR3 nucleotide sequence: TGTGCCAGCAGCCGGGGTTGGGCGGGGGGGATGAGCTCCTACAATGAGCAGTTCTTC. This gives the protein CASSRGWAGGMSSYNEQFF. The whole variable domain, remainder taken from reference TRBV9 and TRBJ2-1, is DSGVTQTPKHLITATGQRVTLRCSPRSGDLSVYWYQQSLDQGLQFLIQYYNGEERAKGNILERFSAQQFPDLHSELNLSSLELGDSALYFCASSRGWAGGMSSYNEQFFGPGTRLTVL.

The genes are TRBV6-5 and TRBJ2-1, with 16 nucleotides matching TRBD2. Germline V lookup: CDR1 MNHEY, CDR2 SVGAGI. This CDR3 has 15 amino acids. V lost 4 bases to trimming and J lost 10 bases; unmatched junction nucleotides: 4. This CDR3 reads CASSWGLAGGPEQFF. The CDR3 region has the DNA TGTGCCAGCAGTTGGGGACTAGCGGGGGGGCCGGAGCAGTTCTTC.

The CDR3 region has the DNA TGTGCCAGCTCACCACGGGACAGGGACTATGGCTACACCTTC. It encodes CASSPRDRDYGYTF. The chain uses TRBV18 and TRBJ1-2, with 9 bases aligning to TRBD1. This CDR3 region has 14 residues. V lost 1 base and J lost 3; bases outside the gene matches: 0. Germline CDR1 KGHSH, CDR2 LQKENI.

The chain links TRBV7-9 to TRBJ2-2, with D uncertain. The germline V gene encodes CDR1 SEHNR and CDR2 FQNEAQ (reference sequence). The CDR3 extends over 13 amino acids. Trimming left V 0 bases short and J 4 bases short, with 3 bases between. The CDR3 region is CASSLAATGELFF. The DNA for the CDR3 is TGTGCCAGCAGCTTAGCGGCCACCGGGGAGCTGTTTTTT.

The J gene is TRBJ2-7, the V gene TRBV7-8, with D tentatively TRBD1 (6 bases). The V end was cut by 1 base, the J end by 4 bases, with 8 bases between. CDR1 is SGHVS and CDR2 is FQNEAQ in the germline V gene. The CDR3 length is 13 residues. CDR3 coding DNA: TGTGCCAGCAGCTTAGGACAGGTGTACGAGCAGTACTTC. It encodes CASSLGQVYEQYF.

The rearrangement uses TRBV9 and TRBJ1-6; 8 nucleotides line up with TRBD1. Looked up from germline, CDR1 is SGDLS and CDR2 is YYNGEE. V shed 3 bases and J 9 bases; nucleotides not matched to a gene: 17. The CDR3 has 18 amino acids. CDR3 sequence (DNA): TGTGCCAGCAGCGCCGACCGGGACAGGATCCCTTTGGCTTCACCCCTCCACTTT. Its protein is CASSADRDRIPLASPLHF.

The chain combines TRBV21-1 with TRBJ2-5; no DNA check was done on the table's D call, TRBD1. With the DNA end fitting TRBJ2-7 better, the J assignment may be wrong. TRBV21-1 is deemed a pseudogene. This CDR3 comprises 15 residues. CDR3 DNA: TGTGCCAGCAGGCAAACAGGGCCCTCCTACTACGAGCAGTACTTC. Amino acid sequence: CASRQTGPSYYEQYF.

This chain uses TRBV11-3 with TRBJ1-4; 9 bases align to TRBD1. Germline loops: CDR1 SGHNT, CDR2 YENEEA. The CDR3 extends over 15 amino acids. Trimming cost V 4 bases and J 6 bases; bases outside gene matches: 6. CDR3 nucleotides: TGTGCCAGCAGCTCCCGACAGGGGGTCGATGAAAAACTGTTTTTT. Translation gives CASSSRQGVDEKLFF.

J is TRBJ2-2 and V is TRBV7-8, with 7 bases identical to TRBD1. V shed 5 bases and J 6 bases; nucleotides not matched to a gene: 12. The CDR3 is 16 amino acids. Germline V gene lookup returns CDR1 SGHVS and CDR2 FQNEAQ. Here the CDR3 DNA reads TGTGCCAGCAGCGCCGACAGGGTAAAAGTTTCCGGGGAGCTGTTTTTT. Residues: CASSADRVKVSGELFF.

The chain couples TRBV7-2 to TRBJ1-2; no clear D gene. Between the trimmed V and J ends, which lost 4 bases and 8 bases, there was a span of 17 bases. This CDR3 spans 14 amino acids. Germline lookup yields CDR1 SGHTA and CDR2 FQGNSA. This chain's CDR3 is CASSSAGLAGGYTF. In nucleotides, the CDR3 is TGTGCCAGCAGCTCAGCCGGGCTAGCTGGGGGCTACACCTTC.

This clone was detected a few times. The chain couples TRBV30 to TRBJ1-2; the D gene is possibly TRBD1 (6 bases). Per the germline V gene, CDR1 is GTSNPN and CDR2 is SVGIG (reference sequence). The V end was cut by 4 bases, the J end by 4 bases, with 16 bases between. The CDR3 has 14 residues. The CDR3 nucleotides read TGTGCCTGGAAGTACAGGGACTATGGCTATGGCTACACCTTC. It is translated as CAWKYRDYGYGYTF.

The rearrangement joins TRBV10-1 to TRBJ2-1; 11 bases agree with TRBD2. Germline trimming cut 3 bases from V and 7 bases from J; bases unmatched to any gene: 8. The CDR3 is 16 amino acids. Germline V gene sequence: CDR1 WNHNN, CDR2 SYGVQD (reference sequence). CDR3 nucleotides: TGCGCCAGCAGTGATTTAGCGGGGGGGCTTAGAAATGAGCAGTTCTTC. This encodes CASSDLAGGLRNEQFF.

V and J are TRBV5-6 and TRBJ2-3; D is perhaps TRBD2 (6 bases). Germline lookup yields CDR1 SGHDT and CDR2 YYEEEE. This CDR3 spans 19 amino acids. V lost 2 bases, J lost 4 bases, and 26 bases lay in between. The CDR3 is CASSFRDSGLVASPDTQYF. The CDR3 coding sequence is TGTGCCAGCAGCTTCCGGGACTCAGGGTTGGTGGCCTCCCCAGATACGCAGTATTTT. The entire variable domain, with the rest obtained from reference TRBV5-6 and TRBJ2-3, is as follows: DAGVTQSPTHLIKTRGQQVTLRCSPKSGHDTVSWYQQALGQGPQFIFQYYEEEERQRGNFPDRFSGHQFPNYSSELNVNALLLGDSALYLCASSFRDSGLVASPDTQYFGPGTRLTVL.

This chain uses TRBV4-2 with TRBJ2-7; D possibly corresponds to TRBD1 (6 bases). CDR1 LGHNA and CDR2 YNFKEQ come from the germline V gene. The CDR3 is 13 residues long. The germline V and J ends were trimmed by 9 bases and 4 bases, with 16 bases remaining between them. The CDR3 nucleotides are TGTGCCAGACAAAGTAACAGGGTATACGAGCAGTACTTC. Its translation: CARQSNRVYEQYF.

The chain links TRBV6-4 to TRBJ2-3; 11 nucleotides agree with TRBD2. From germline, CDR1 is MRHNA and CDR2 SNTAGT. Trimming at V came to 6 bases and at J to 4 bases, leaving 6 bases not matched to a gene. The CDR3 is made up of 15 amino acids. CDR3 DNA sequence: TGTGCCAGCAGCAAACTAGCGGGGGAGTCAGATACGCAGTATTTT. As protein: CASSKLAGESDTQYF.

The rearrangement joins TRBV27 to TRBJ1-5; no clear D gene. Per the germline V gene, CDR1 is MNHEY and CDR2 is SMNVEV (reference sequence). This CDR3 comprises 15 residues. The ends were cut back, 6 bases at V and 3 bases at J, with 15 bases in the middle. The chain's CDR3 is CASSPMGRFNQPQHF. DNA for the CDR3: TGTGCCAGCAGCCCTATGGGGAGGTTCAATCAGCCCCAGCATTTT.

V usage is TRBV7-9 and J usage is TRBJ1-2; no clear D. V shed 5 bases and J shed 2 bases, with 9 bases lying between them. CDR3 length: 13 residues. Germline V CDR1 and CDR2: SEHNR, FQNEAQ (reference sequence). CDR3 region: CASSVSGNYGYTF. In nucleotides, the CDR3 is TGTGCCAGCAGCGTGAGCGGGAACTATGGCTACACCTTC.

The gene calls are TRBV7-2 and TRBJ2-6; 7 nucleotides line up with TRBD1. V lost 0 bases to trimming and J lost 4 bases; unmatched junction nucleotides: 9. Germline CDR1 is SGHTA and CDR2 is FQGNSA. The CDR3 runs to 18 residues. The CDR3 loop reads CASSLARRQGAGANVLTF. In DNA, the CDR3 is TGTGCCAGCAGCTTAGCCCGACGACAGGGTGCAGGGGCCAACGTCCTGACTTTC.

The V gene is TRBV6-1, the J gene TRBJ2-7, with D possibly being TRBD2 (6 bases). Germline V lookup: CDR1 MNHNS, CDR2 SASEGT. The CDR3 is made up of 13 amino acids. With 2 bases removed from V and 6 bases from J, the gap between germline ends came to 11 bases. CDR3 loop: CASSELGGREQYF. CDR3 DNA: TGTGCCAGCAGTGAATTGGGGGGACGCGAGCAGTACTTC.